This record covers a single T cell receptor (beta chain). Its antigen is undetermined. The record originates from a study of brain T cells in children with intractable seizures. Study results and caveats: HCMV serostatus was not known, and viral specificity came from CDR3 similarity only. Clones missing pre-surgery may reflect undersampling of that blood sample.

The sequenced cases were selected for having the highest brain T cell transcript signatures. Before surgery, patients took at least one anti-epileptic drug. Method: immunoSEQ multiplex PCR; TCRdb's copy keeps in-frame clones and lacks some. The sample includes 60,000 to 65,000 clones, about 96% of them seen just once. The source was peripheral blood, collected at surgery. This receptor was obtained from a boy in the first two years of life with focal cortical dysplasia and intractable seizures.

CDR3 bases: TGTGCCACCAGCAGGAGGGGTGCATGGGGATGGGGGGACAGCTCCTACAATGAGCAGTTCTTC. Translating gives CATSRRGAWGWGDSSYNEQFF. The rearrangement uses TRBV15 and TRBJ2-1, with a tentative D call TRBD1 (7 bases). Germline V gene sequence: CDR1 LNHNV, CDR2 YYDKDF (reference sequence). The CDR3 is made up of 21 amino acids. The V end was cut by 3 bases, the J end by 0 bases, with 27 bases between.